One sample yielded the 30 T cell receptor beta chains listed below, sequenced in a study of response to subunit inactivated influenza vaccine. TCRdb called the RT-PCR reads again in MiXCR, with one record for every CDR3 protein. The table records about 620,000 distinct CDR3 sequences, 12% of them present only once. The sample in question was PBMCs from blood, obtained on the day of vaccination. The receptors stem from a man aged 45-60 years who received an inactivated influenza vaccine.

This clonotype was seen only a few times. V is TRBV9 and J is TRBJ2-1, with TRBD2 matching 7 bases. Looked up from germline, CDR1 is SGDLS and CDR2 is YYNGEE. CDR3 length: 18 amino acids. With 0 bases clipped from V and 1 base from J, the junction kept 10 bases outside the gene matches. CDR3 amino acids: CASSVVGGLTGSYNEQFF. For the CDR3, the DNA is TGTGCCAGCAGCGTAGTGGGAGGGCTGACGGGTTCCTACAATGAGCAGTTCTTC.

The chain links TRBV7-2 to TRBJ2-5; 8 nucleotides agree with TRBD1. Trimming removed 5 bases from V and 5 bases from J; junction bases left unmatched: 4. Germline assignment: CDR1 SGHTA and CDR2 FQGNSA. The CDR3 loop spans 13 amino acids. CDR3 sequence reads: CASSGRTGETQYF. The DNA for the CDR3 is TGTGCCAGCAGCGGACGGACAGGGGAGACCCAGTACTTC. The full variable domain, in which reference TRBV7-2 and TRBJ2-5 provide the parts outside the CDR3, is GAGVSQSPSNKVTEKGKDVELRCDPISGHTALYWYRQSLGQGLEFLIYFQGNSAPDKSGLPSDRFSAERTGGSVSTLTIQRTQQEDSAVYLCASSGRTGETQYFGPGTRLLVL.

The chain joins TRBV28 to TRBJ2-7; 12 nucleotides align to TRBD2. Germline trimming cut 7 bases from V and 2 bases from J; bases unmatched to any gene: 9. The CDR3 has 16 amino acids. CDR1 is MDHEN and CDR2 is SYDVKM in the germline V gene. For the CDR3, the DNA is TGTGCCAGCACCGTCCTAGCGGGAGGGGATGCCTACGAGCAGTACTTC. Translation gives CASTVLAGGDAYEQYF.

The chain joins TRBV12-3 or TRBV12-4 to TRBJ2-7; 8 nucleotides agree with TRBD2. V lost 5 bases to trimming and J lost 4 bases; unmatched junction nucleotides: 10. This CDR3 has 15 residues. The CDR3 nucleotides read TGTGCCAGCAGTCTCCCGGGACTAGGTTGGTACGAGCAGTACTTC. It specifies CASSLPGLGWYEQYF.

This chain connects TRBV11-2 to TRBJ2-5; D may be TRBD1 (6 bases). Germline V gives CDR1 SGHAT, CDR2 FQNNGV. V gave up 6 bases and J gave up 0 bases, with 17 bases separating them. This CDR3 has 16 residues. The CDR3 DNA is TGTGCCAGCAGACCAGGACAGAACTCGTACCAAGAGACCCAGTACTTC. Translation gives CASRPGQNSYQETQYF.

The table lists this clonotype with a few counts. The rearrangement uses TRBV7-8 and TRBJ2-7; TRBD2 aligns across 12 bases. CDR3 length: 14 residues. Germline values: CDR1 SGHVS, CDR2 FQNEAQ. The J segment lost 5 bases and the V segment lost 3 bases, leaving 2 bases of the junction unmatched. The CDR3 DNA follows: TGTGCCAGCAGCTTCCGGACTAGCGGGAACGAGCAGTACTTC. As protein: CASSFRTSGNEQYF.

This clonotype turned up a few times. CDR3 sequence (DNA): TGTGCCAGCAGCTTAGAACCAGGCTACGAGCAGTACTTC. Amino acids: CASSLEPGYEQYF. The rearrangement uses TRBV7-2 and TRBJ2-7; D is unclear. Germline V gene lookup returns CDR1 SGHTA and CDR2 FQGNSA. The CDR3 is 13 amino acids. The ends were cut back, 1 base at V and 3 bases at J, with 7 bases in the middle.

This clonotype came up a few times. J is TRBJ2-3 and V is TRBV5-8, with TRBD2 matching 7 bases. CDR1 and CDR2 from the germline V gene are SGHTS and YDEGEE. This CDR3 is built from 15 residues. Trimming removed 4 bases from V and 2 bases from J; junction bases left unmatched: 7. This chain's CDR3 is CASSLSGSLTDTQYF. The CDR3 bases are TGTGCCAGCAGCCTTAGCGGGTCCCTCACAGATACGCAGTATTTT.

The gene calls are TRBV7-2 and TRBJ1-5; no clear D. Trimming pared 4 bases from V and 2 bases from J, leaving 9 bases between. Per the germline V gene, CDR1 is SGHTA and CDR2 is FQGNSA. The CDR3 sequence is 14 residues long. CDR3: CASSWGRGNQPQHF. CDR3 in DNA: TGTGCCAGCAGCTGGGGTCGAGGCAATCAGCCCCAGCATTTT.

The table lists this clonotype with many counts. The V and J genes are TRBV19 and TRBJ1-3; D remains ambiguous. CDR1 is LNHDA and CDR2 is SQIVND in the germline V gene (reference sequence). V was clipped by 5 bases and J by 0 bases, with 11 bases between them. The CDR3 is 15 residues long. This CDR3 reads CASSLSEHSGNTIYF. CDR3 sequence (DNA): TGTGCCAGTAGTCTCAGTGAGCACTCTGGAAACACCATATATTTT.

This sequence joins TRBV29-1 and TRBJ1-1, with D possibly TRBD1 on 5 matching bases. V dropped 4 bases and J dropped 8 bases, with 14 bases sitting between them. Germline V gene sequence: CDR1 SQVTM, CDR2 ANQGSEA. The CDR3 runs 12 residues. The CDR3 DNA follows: TGCAGCGTTGTCAGGGAAAGGGACGAAGCTTTCTTT. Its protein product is CSVVRERDEAFF.

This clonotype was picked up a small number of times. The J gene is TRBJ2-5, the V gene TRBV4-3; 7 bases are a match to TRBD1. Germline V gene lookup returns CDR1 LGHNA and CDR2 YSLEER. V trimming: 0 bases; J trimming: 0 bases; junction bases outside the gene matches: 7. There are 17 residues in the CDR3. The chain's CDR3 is CASSQDWLTGHQETQYF. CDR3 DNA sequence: TGCGCCAGCAGCCAAGATTGGTTGACAGGGCACCAAGAGACCCAGTACTTC.

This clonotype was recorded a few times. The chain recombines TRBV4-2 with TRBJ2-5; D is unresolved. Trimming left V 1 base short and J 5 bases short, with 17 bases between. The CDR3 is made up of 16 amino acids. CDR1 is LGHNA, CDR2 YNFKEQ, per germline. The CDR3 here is CASSQALNLLGETQYF. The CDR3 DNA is TGTGCCAGCAGCCAAGCTCTTAACCTCTTGGGGGAGACCCAGTACTTC.

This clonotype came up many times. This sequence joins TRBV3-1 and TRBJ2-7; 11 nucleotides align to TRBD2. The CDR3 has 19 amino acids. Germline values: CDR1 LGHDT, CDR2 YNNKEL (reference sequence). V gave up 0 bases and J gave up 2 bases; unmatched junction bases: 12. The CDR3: CASSQDPRASGRSTYEQYF. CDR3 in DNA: TGTGCCAGCAGCCAAGATCCTCGGGCTAGCGGGAGGTCGACCTACGAGCAGTACTTC.

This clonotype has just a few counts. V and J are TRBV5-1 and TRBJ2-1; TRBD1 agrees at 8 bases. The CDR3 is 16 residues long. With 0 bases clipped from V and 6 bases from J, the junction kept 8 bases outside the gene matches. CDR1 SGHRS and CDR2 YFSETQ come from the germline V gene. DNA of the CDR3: TGCGCCAGCAGCTTGGCCATTGGACAGGGTACCAATGAGCAGTTCTTC. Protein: CASSLAIGQGTNEQFF.

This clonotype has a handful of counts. The CDR3 sequence is CASSGAQDTQYF. In DNA form, the CDR3 reads TGTGCCAGCAGCGGGGCCCAAGATACGCAGTATTTT. This chain uses TRBV2 with TRBJ2-3; D tentatively fits TRBD1 or TRBD2 (5 bases each). The CDR3 consists of 12 residues. V was shortened by 6 bases and J by 5 bases, with 9 bases between the two germline ends. Germline-derived CDR1 and CDR2 are SNHLY and FYNNEI.

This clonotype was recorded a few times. Here the CDR3 DNA reads TGTGCCACTACTACGGCAGGGGCTCGCACTGAAGCTTTCTTT. Encoded protein: CATTTAGARTEAFF. The rearrangement joins TRBV6-1 to TRBJ1-1, with D tentatively TRBD1 (6 bases). Germline CDR1 MNHNS, CDR2 SASEGT. Trimming stripped 10 bases from V and 4 bases from J, with 19 bases between. The CDR3 extends over 14 amino acids.

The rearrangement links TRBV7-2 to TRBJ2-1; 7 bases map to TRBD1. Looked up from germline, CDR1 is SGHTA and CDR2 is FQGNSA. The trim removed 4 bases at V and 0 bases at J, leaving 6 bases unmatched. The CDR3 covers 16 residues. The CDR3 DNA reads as TGTGCCAGCAGCTCTGGGGACAGTCTCTCCTACAATGAGCAGTTCTTC. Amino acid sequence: CASSSGDSLSYNEQFF. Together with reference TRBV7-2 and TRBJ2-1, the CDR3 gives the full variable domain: GAGVSQSPSNKVTEKGKDVELRCDPISGHTALYWYRQSLGQGLEFLIYFQGNSAPDKSGLPSDRFSAERTGGSVSTLTIQRTQQEDSAVYLCASSSGDSLSYNEQFFGPGTRLTVL.

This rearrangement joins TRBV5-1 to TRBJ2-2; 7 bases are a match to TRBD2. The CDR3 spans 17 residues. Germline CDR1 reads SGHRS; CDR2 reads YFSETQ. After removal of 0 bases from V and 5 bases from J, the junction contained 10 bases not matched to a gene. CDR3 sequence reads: CASSLGSTGGLTGELFF. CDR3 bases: TGCGCCAGCAGCTTGGGCTCAACGGGGGGACTGACCGGGGAGCTGTTTTTT. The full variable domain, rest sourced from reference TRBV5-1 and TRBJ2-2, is KAGVTQTPRYLIKTRGQQVTLSCSPISGHRSVSWYQQTPGQGLQFLFEYFSETQRNKGNFPGRFSGRQFSNSRSEMNVSTLELGDSALYLCASSLGSTGGLTGELFFGEGSRLTVL.

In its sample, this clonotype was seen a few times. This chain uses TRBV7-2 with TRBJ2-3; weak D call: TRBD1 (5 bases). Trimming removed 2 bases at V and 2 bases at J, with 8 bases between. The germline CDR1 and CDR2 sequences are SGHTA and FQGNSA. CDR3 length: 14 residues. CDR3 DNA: TGTGCCAGCAGCTTATTTGGGGCCACAGATACGCAGTATTTT. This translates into CASSLFGATDTQYF. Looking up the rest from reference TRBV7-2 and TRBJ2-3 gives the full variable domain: GAGVSQSPSNKVTEKGKDVELRCDPISGHTALYWYRQSLGQGLEFLIYFQGNSAPDKSGLPSDRFSAERTGGSVSTLTIQRTQQEDSAVYLCASSLFGATDTQYFGPGTRLTVL.

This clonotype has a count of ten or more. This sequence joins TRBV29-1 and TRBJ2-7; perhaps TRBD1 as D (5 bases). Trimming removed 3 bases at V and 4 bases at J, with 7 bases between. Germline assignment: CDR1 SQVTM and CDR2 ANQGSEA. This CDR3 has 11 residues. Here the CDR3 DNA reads TGCAGCGTTGACCAGGGTTACGAGCAGTACTTC. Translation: CSVDQGYEQYF.

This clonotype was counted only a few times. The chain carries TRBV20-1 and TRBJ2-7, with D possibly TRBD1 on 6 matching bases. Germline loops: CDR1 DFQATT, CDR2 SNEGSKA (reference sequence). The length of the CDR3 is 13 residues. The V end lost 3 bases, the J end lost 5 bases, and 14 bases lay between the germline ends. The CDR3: CSASSQGKNEQYF. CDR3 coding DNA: TGCAGTGCTAGTTCCCAGGGGAAAAACGAGCAGTACTTC.

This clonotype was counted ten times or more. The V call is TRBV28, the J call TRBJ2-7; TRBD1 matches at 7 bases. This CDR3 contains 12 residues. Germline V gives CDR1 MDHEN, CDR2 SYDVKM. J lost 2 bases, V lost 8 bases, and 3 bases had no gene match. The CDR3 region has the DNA TGTGCCAGCGGGACAGAACCCTACGAGCAGTACTTC. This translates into CASGTEPYEQYF.

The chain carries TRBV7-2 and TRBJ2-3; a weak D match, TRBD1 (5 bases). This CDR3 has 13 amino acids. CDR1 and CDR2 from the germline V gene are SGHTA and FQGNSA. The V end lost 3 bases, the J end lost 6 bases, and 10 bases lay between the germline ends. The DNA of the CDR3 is TGTGCCAGCAGCTTGCAGGGCTGGGATACGCAGTATTTT. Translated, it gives CASSLQGWDTQYF.

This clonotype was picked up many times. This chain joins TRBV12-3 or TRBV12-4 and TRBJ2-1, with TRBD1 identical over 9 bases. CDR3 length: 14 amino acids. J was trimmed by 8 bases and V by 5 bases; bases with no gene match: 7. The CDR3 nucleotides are TGTGCCAGCAGTATTACAGGGGGCCGGTATGAGCAGTTCTTC. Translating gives CASSITGGRYEQFF.

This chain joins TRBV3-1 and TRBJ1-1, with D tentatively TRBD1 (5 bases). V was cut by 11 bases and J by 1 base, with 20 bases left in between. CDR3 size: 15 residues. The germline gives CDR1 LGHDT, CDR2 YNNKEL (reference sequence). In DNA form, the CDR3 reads TGTGCCTCCTGCCAGGGTTCTGAGGAGAACACTGAAGCTTTCTTT. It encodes CASCQGSEENTEAFF.

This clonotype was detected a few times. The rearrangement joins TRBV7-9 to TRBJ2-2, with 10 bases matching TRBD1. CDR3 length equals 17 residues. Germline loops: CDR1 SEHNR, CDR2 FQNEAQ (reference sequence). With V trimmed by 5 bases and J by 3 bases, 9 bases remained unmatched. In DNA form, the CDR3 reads TGTGCCAGCAGCCCCTTCCCCGGGACAGGGGACACCGGGGAGCTGTTTTTT. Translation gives CASSPFPGTGDTGELFF.

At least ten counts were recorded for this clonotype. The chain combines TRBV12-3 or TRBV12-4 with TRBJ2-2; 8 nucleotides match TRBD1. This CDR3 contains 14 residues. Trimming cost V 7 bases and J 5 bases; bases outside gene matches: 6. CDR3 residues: CASNGQGLTGELFF. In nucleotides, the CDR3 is TGTGCCAGCAACGGACAGGGTCTGACCGGGGAGCTGTTTTTT.

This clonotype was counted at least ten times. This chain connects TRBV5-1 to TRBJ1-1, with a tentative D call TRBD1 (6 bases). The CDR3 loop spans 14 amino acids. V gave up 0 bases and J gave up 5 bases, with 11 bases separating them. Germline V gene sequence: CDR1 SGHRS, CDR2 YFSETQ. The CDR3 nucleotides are TGCGCCAGCAGCTTGGCACAGGGTGAGACTGAAGCTTTCTTT. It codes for CASSLAQGETEAFF. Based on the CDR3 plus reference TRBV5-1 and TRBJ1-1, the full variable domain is KAGVTQTPRYLIKTRGQQVTLSCSPISGHRSVSWYQQTPGQGLQFLFEYFSETQRNKGNFPGRFSGRQFSNSRSEMNVSTLELGDSALYLCASSLAQGETEAFFGQGTRLTVV.

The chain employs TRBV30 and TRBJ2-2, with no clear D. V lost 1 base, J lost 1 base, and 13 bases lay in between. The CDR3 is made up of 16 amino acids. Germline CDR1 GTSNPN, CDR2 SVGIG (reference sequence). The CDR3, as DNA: TGTGCCTGGAGTGACTTGCCCTGGGTGAACACCGGGGAGCTGTTTTTT. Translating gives CAWSDLPWVNTGELFF.